Listed here are 9 T cell receptor beta chains from one sample, sequenced in a study of blood T cell repertoires in COVID-19. Data came from immunoSEQ multiplex PCR; TCRdb stores just in-frame clones and leaves some out. This table holds a few hundred thousand clones, around 83% found once. Source material: PBMCs or T cells enriched from blood (not recorded which). The receptor set was obtained from a woman aged 45-60 years who had been exposed to COVID-19.

The chain recombines TRBV16 with TRBJ2-3, with 8 positions matching TRBD2. The V segment lost 4 bases and the J segment 2 bases; nucleotides outside the gene matches: 8. The germline gives CDR1 KGHSY, CDR2 FQNENV. The CDR3 totals 16 residues. The CDR3 is CASSPTAGDLTDTQYF. The CDR3 DNA reads TGTGCCAGCAGCCCTACAGCGGGGGACCTCACAGATACGCAGTATTTT.

The chain has TRBV9 and TRBJ2-2; 8 nucleotides match TRBD2. With 4 bases clipped from V and 8 bases from J, the junction kept 16 bases outside the gene matches. Germline loops: CDR1 SGDLS, CDR2 YYNGEE. The CDR3 is 17 residues long. CDR3: CASSPDLQRGSRGELFF. The CDR3 nucleotides read TGTGCCAGCAGCCCCGATCTACAGCGGGGGTCCAGGGGGGAGCTGTTTTTT. Drawing the rest from reference TRBV9 and TRBJ2-2, the complete variable domain is DSGVTQTPKHLITATGQRVTLRCSPRSGDLSVYWYQQSLDQGLQFLIQYYNGEERAKGNILERFSAQQFPDLHSELNLSSLELGDSALYFCASSPDLQRGSRGELFFGEGSRLTVL.

The V call is TRBV15, the J call TRBJ1-2; D possibly corresponds to TRBD1 (5 bases). The CDR3 sequence is 15 residues long. Trimming left V 0 bases short and J 4 bases short, with 12 bases between. CDR1 and CDR2 from the germline V gene are LNHNV and YYDKDF (reference sequence). CDR3 region: CATSRDVSGIYGYTF. CDR3 DNA: TGTGCCACCAGCAGAGATGTCTCAGGGATCTATGGCTACACCTTC. Together with reference TRBV15 and TRBJ1-2, the CDR3 gives the full variable domain: DAMVIQNPRYQVTQFGKPVTLSCSQTLNHNVMYWYQQKSSQAPKLLFHYYDKDFNNEADTPDNFQSRRPNTSFCFLDIRSPGLGDTAMYLCATSRDVSGIYGYTFGSGTRLTVV.

This clone was recorded once. This chain uses TRBV23-1 with TRBJ1-2; tentative D call: TRBD1 (5 bases). TRBV23-1 is known as an ORF, though its function is uncertain. The V end lost 0 bases, the J end lost 7 bases, and 15 bases lay between the germline ends. This CDR3 is built from 15 residues. In nucleotides, the CDR3 is TGCGCCAGCAGTCAATCGAACCAGGGCGGTTCTGGCTACACCTTC. It encodes CASSQSNQGGSGYTF.

The chain employs TRBV10-1 and TRBJ2-3; D is undetermined. V was clipped by 10 bases and J by 7 bases, with 12 bases between them. The CDR3 consists of 11 residues. The V gene's germline CDR1 is WNHNN and CDR2 SYGVQD (reference sequence). CDR3 sequence (DNA): TGCGCCACCTCGACTGGATATACGCAGTATTTT. Translated: CATSTGYTQYF.

The V gene is TRBV3-1 (or the pseudogene TRBV3-2), the J gene TRBJ2-7; the match to TRBD2 covers 10 bases. CDR3 length: 14 residues. The ends lost 4 bases at V and 5 bases at J; junction bases unmatched: 5. CDR1 is LGHDT, CDR2 YNNKEL, per germline (reference sequence). The CDR3 DNA follows: TGTGCCAGCAGCCGTAGCGGGGGGCGCAACGAGCAGTACTTC. It is translated as CASSRSGGRNEQYF.

This clone was counted only a few times. The chain is built from TRBV5-1 and TRBJ1-1, with 8 bases matching TRBD1. The CDR3 sequence is 16 residues long. The V and J ends lost 2 bases and 0 bases, in that order; junction bases with no gene match: 6. Germline assignment: CDR1 SGHRS and CDR2 YFSETQ. CDR3 residues: CASSFGDRGMNTEAFF. The CDR3 nucleotides read TGCGCCAGCAGCTTCGGCGACAGGGGCATGAACACTGAAGCTTTCTTT.

The chain couples TRBV6-6 to TRBJ1-5, with 11 bases lining up with TRBD1. Germline V gives CDR1 MNHNY, CDR2 SVGAGI (reference sequence). The V and J ends lost 6 bases and 7 bases, in that order; junction bases with no gene match: 5. The CDR3 totals 14 residues. The CDR3 is CASSVGTGGQPQHF. The CDR3, as DNA: TGTGCCAGCAGCGTAGGGACAGGGGGACAGCCCCAGCATTTT.

The rearrangement uses TRBV6-5 and TRBJ2-3; 10 bases align to TRBD1. The CDR3 is made up of 14 amino acids. J was trimmed by 7 bases and V by 5 bases; bases with no gene match: 6. The germline CDR1 and CDR2 sequences are MNHEY and SVGAGI. In DNA, the CDR3 is TGTGCCAGCAGTCGACAGGGGGCTCAATATACGCAGTATTTT. It specifies CASSRQGAQYTQYF.